Presented here are 30 T cell receptor beta chains from one specimen sequenced in a study of T cell changes during pregnancy in multiple sclerosis. Using immunoSEQ multiplex PCR, the repertoire was profiled, and TCRdb retains in-frame clones only, with some absent. The sample lists tens of thousands of clones, approximately 90% occurring once. The source was CD4+ T cells from peripheral blood mononuclear cells, collected in the first trimester of pregnancy. The source is a female donor in good health, enrolled as a control in a pregnancy study.

The gene calls are TRBV10-1 and TRBJ2-2; D unclear. V lost 6 bases and J 6 bases, leaving 2 bases between the germline ends. Germline CDR1 WNHNN, CDR2 SYGVQD (reference sequence). CDR3 length equals 10 residues. CDR3 sequence reads: CASSSGELFF. DNA of the CDR3: TGCGCCAGCAGCTCCGGGGAGCTGTTTTTT.

The chain links TRBV4-3 to TRBJ2-2; 10 bases align to TRBD2. V shed 0 bases and J 4 bases; nucleotides not matched to a gene: 2. Germline V gives CDR1 LGHNA, CDR2 YSLEER. CDR3 length: 16 residues. CDR3 sequence: CASSQDLAGVTGELFF. The CDR3 DNA reads TGCGCCAGCAGCCAAGATCTAGCGGGAGTCACCGGGGAGCTGTTTTTT.

The gene calls are TRBV2 and TRBJ2-1, with a weak D call TRBD1 (8 bases). Per the germline V gene, CDR1 is SNHLY and CDR2 is FYNNEI. The CDR3 consists of 14 residues. The V gene lost 6 bases and the J gene lost 5 bases, with 14 bases spanning the gap. As DNA, the CDR3 is TGTGCCAGCAGGGGGGGGGACAGGAACAATGAGCAGTTCTTC. Protein sequence: CASRGGDRNNEQFF.

The chain employs TRBV19 and TRBJ1-1; D gene ambiguous. The V end lost 6 bases, the J end lost 0 bases, and 5 bases lay between the germline ends. CDR3 size: 12 residues. Germline lookup yields CDR1 LNHDA and CDR2 SQIVND (reference sequence). The CDR3 spells CASSSMNTEAFF. For the CDR3, the DNA is TGTGCCAGTAGCAGTATGAACACTGAAGCTTTCTTT. Full variable domain (outside the CDR3, taken from reference TRBV19 and TRBJ1-1): DGGITQSPKYLFRKEGQNVTLSCEQNLNHDAMYWYRQDPGQGLRLIYYSQIVNDFQKGDIAEGYSVSREKKESFPLTVTSAQKNPTAFYLCASSSMNTEAFFGQGTRLTVV.

The rearrangement links TRBV28 to TRBJ2-3; TRBD1 matches 7 bases. Germline trimming cut 11 bases from V and 9 bases from J; bases unmatched to any gene: 5. This CDR3 is built from 10 residues. CDR1 MDHEN and CDR2 SYDVKM come from the germline V gene. Written as DNA, the CDR3 is TGTGCCTCGGGGACAGTCACGCAGTATTTT. Translated: CASGTVTQYF.

The chain uses TRBV7-6 and TRBJ2-7, with 9 bases that match TRBD1. Germline assignment: CDR1 SGHVS and CDR2 FNYEAQ. CDR3 size: 15 residues. J was trimmed by 7 bases and V by 4 bases; bases with no gene match: 11. The CDR3 coding sequence is TGTGCCAGCAGCTCCGGGACAGGGCCCCTGAGGGAGCAGTACTTC. Its translation: CASSSGTGPLREQYF.

This clone appeared once. The chain joins TRBV5-1 to TRBJ2-1; a possible D gene is TRBD2 (6 bases). With 1 base removed from V and 5 bases from J, the gap between germline ends came to 16 bases. This CDR3 contains 16 residues. Germline CDR1 SGHRS, CDR2 YFSETQ. The CDR3 here is CASSLRAGGAHNEQFF. The DNA for the CDR3 is TGCGCCAGCAGCTTGAGGGCGGGCGGGGCGCACAATGAGCAGTTCTTC.

V and J are TRBV11-3 and TRBJ2-5; D not resolved. CDR3 length: 13 amino acids. V lost 1 base and J lost 2, with 5 bases in between. CDR1 is SGHNT, CDR2 YENEEA, per germline. This CDR3 reads CASSLGQQETQYF. The CDR3 DNA is TGTGCCAGCAGCTTAGGGCAGCAAGAGACCCAGTACTTC.

V is TRBV10-3 and J is TRBJ2-2; the D gene is possibly TRBD2 (6 bases). In germline, CDR1 is ENHRY, CDR2 SYGVKD. The V end lost 3 bases, the J end lost 0 bases, and 11 bases lay between the germline ends. The CDR3 has 16 amino acids. The CDR3 reads CAISDIAETNTGELFF. Here the CDR3 DNA reads TGTGCCATCAGTGATATAGCGGAGACGAACACCGGGGAGCTGTTTTTT.

The V and J genes are TRBV7-9 and TRBJ1-1, with TRBD1 matching 11 bases. Trimming cost V 7 bases and J 1 base; bases outside gene matches: 2. This CDR3 comprises 14 residues. CDR1 and CDR2 (germline): SEHNR, FQNEAQ (reference sequence). The CDR3 DNA follows: TGTGCCAGCATCGGGACAGGGGGGAACACTGAAGCTTTCTTT. Its translation is CASIGTGGNTEAFF.

This clone was found a few times. The chain recombines TRBV5-1 with TRBJ2-5; D is uncertain. Trimming removed 0 bases from V and 5 bases from J, with 5 bases in between. Germline loops: CDR1 SGHRS, CDR2 YFSETQ. The CDR3 has 12 residues. CDR3 sequence (DNA): TGCGCCAGCAGCTTGGGCAGGGAGACCCAGTACTTC. Protein: CASSLGRETQYF.

The CDR3 DNA reads TGTGCCAGCAGCCTCGGCGGGCCCTACGAGCAGTACTTC. Encoded protein: CASSLGGPYEQYF. The J gene is TRBJ2-7, the V gene TRBV11-3; possible D gene TRBD2, 5 bases. V lost 5 bases and J 2 bases, leaving 10 bases between the germline ends. From germline, CDR1 is SGHNT and CDR2 YENEEA. This CDR3 comprises 13 residues.

V gene TRBV6-1 combines with J gene TRBJ2-2, with 10 bases that match TRBD1. V lost 6 bases, J lost 7 bases, and 5 bases stayed unmatched. The CDR3 runs 14 residues. Looked up from germline, CDR1 is MNHNS and CDR2 is SASEGT. CDR3 loop: CASRGQGRVGELFF. The DNA for the CDR3 is TGTGCCAGCAGGGGACAGGGGCGGGTCGGGGAGCTGTTTTTT.

This clone was recorded a few times. V gene TRBV28 combines with J gene TRBJ1-1; tentatively, D is TRBD1 (6 bases). This CDR3 is built from 14 residues. V was clipped by 2 bases and J by 1 base, with 8 bases between them. Germline CDR1 reads MDHEN; CDR2 reads SYDVKM. The CDR3 loop reads CASSLRGGNTEAFF. Written as DNA, the CDR3 is TGTGCCAGCAGTTTACGAGGGGGGAACACTGAAGCTTTCTTT.

This clone was detected once. The chain joins TRBV7-9 to TRBJ2-7; 7 bases fit TRBD1. V shed 6 bases and J 6 bases; nucleotides not matched to a gene: 11. Germline CDR1 is SEHNR and CDR2 is FQNEAQ (reference sequence). CDR3 size: 14 residues. This CDR3 is CASSSGTAIVEQYF. The CDR3 nucleotides read TGTGCCAGCAGTTCCGGGACAGCAATAGTCGAGCAGTACTTC.

The J gene is TRBJ1-1, the V gene TRBV7-9; tentative D call: TRBD1 (5 bases). Germline V CDR1 and CDR2: SEHNR, FQNEAQ (reference sequence). V gave up 0 bases and J gave up 8 bases, with 28 bases separating them. This CDR3 contains 19 residues. The CDR3 sequence: CASSLAWKWGFDAPPEAFF. DNA of the CDR3: TGTGCCAGCAGCTTAGCGTGGAAGTGGGGCTTTGACGCTCCCCCCGAAGCTTTCTTT.

The V and J genes are TRBV28 and TRBJ2-1; weak D call: TRBD2 (5 bases). The CDR3 is 16 residues long. Germline CDR1 is MDHEN and CDR2 is SYDVKM. Trimming cost V 1 base and J 4 bases, with 14 bases left between them. The CDR3 protein is CASSLYDLREYNEQFF. CDR3 nucleotides: TGTGCCAGCAGTTTATATGACCTCCGGGAATACAATGAGCAGTTCTTC.

The chain carries TRBV29-1 and TRBJ1-1, with 7 bases that match TRBD1. CDR3 size: 14 residues. Trimming at V came to 0 bases and at J to 5 bases, leaving 6 bases not matched to a gene. The V gene's germline CDR1 is SQVTM and CDR2 ANQGSEA. The CDR3 loop is CSVEDLGRGTEAFF. CDR3 DNA sequence: TGCAGCGTTGAAGATCTAGGCAGGGGGACTGAAGCTTTCTTT.

In its sample, this clone was seen a few times. This chain links TRBV7-2 with TRBJ2-5, with 12 bases aligning to TRBD2. This CDR3 has 16 amino acids. CDR1 SGHTA and CDR2 FQGNSA come from the germline V gene. V gave up 5 bases and J gave up 0 bases; unmatched junction bases: 4. As DNA, the CDR3 is TGTGCCAGCAGCCCCGGGACTAGCGGGTACCAAGAGACCCAGTACTTC. Encoded protein: CASSPGTSGYQETQYF.

The chain is built from TRBV2 and TRBJ1-5, with a weak D call TRBD1 (5 bases). The germline V gene has CDR1 SNHLY and CDR2 FYNNEI. Deletions cut 2 bases from V and 6 bases from J, with 8 bases between. The CDR3 runs to 13 residues. CDR3 loop: CASSEMGLQPQHF. CDR3 in DNA: TGTGCCAGCAGTGAAATGGGACTTCAGCCCCAGCATTTT.

The V call is TRBV2, the J call TRBJ2-5, with TRBD1 matching 8 bases. Germline lookup yields CDR1 SNHLY and CDR2 FYNNEI. The CDR3 totals 14 residues. The V and J ends lost 8 bases and 3 bases, in that order; junction bases with no gene match: 8. The CDR3 spells CASGQGGPEETQYF. The CDR3 DNA reads TGTGCCAGCGGACAGGGAGGTCCCGAAGAGACCCAGTACTTC.

The chain employs TRBV15 and TRBJ2-7, with a tentative D call TRBD2 (6 bases). The germline V and J ends were trimmed by 0 bases and 4 bases, with 7 bases remaining between them. The CDR3 sequence is 13 residues long. Germline V lookup: CDR1 LNHNV, CDR2 YYDKDF (reference sequence). This chain's CDR3 is CATSREGGYEQYF. In nucleotides, the CDR3 is TGTGCCACCAGCAGAGAAGGAGGGTACGAGCAGTACTTC. Variable domain in full (rest from reference TRBV15 and TRBJ2-7): DAMVIQNPRYQVTQFGKPVTLSCSQTLNHNVMYWYQQKSSQAPKLLFHYYDKDFNNEADTPDNFQSRRPNTSFCFLDIRSPGLGDTAMYLCATSREGGYEQYFGPGTRLTVT.

The table lists this clone with a count of one. V and J are TRBV20-1 and TRBJ2-5; D remains unclear. The germline V gene has CDR1 DFQATT and CDR2 SNEGSKA (reference sequence). This CDR3 contains 10 residues. Trimming left V 4 bases short and J 4 bases short, with 4 bases between. CDR3 protein: CSAISETQYF. The CDR3 DNA sequence: TGCAGTGCTATATCAGAGACCCAGTACTTC.

This clone occurred a few times. The chain combines TRBV10-3 with TRBJ2-1, with a tentative D call TRBD2 (7 bases). Germline CDR1 ENHRY, CDR2 SYGVKD. The CDR3 is 17 residues long. The V and J ends lost 2 bases and 0 bases respectively, with 14 bases between them. The CDR3 sequence: CAISEGGAGTSYNEQFF. The CDR3, as DNA: TGTGCCATCAGTGAGGGGGGGGCGGGGACCTCCTACAATGAGCAGTTCTTC.

V gene TRBV14 combines with J gene TRBJ2-3, with D hard to call. Trimming pared 5 bases from V and 2 bases from J, leaving 11 bases between. Germline V gene sequence: CDR1 SGHDN, CDR2 FVKESK. The CDR3 covers 14 residues. CDR3 sequence: CASSKTVFTDTQYF. CDR3 bases: TGTGCCAGCAGCAAAACTGTATTCACAGATACGCAGTATTTT.

J is TRBJ2-7 and V is TRBV7-2; 9 positions agree with TRBD1. The CDR3 is 15 residues long. Germline V lookup: CDR1 SGHTA, CDR2 FQGNSA. Losses at the gene ends were 5 bases for V and 0 bases for J; bases not matched to a gene: 5. As DNA, the CDR3 is TGTGCCAGCAGCCGCGGACAGGGGCACTCCTACGAGCAGTACTTC. Translating it yields CASSRGQGHSYEQYF.

V is TRBV20-1 and J is TRBJ2-7, with 7 bases that match TRBD1. The CDR3 is made up of 11 amino acids. The junction had 3 bases not matched to a gene; V was cut back by 6 bases and J by 4 bases. Per germline, CDR1 DFQATT and CDR2 SNEGSKA (reference sequence). CDR3 nucleotides: TGCAGTGCGGGGACAGTTTACGAGCAGTACTTC. Amino acid sequence: CSAGTVYEQYF.

The V gene is TRBV11-2, the J gene TRBJ2-4, with D maybe TRBD1 (5 bases). Trimming shortened V by 1 base and J by 8 bases, and 6 bases separated the two germline ends. CDR3 size: 12 residues. Looked up from germline, CDR1 is SGHAT and CDR2 is FQNNGV. The CDR3 coding sequence is TGTGCCAGCAGCTTAGTAGGGGACATTCAGTACTTC. This encodes CASSLVGDIQYF.

This sequence joins TRBV28 and TRBJ1-1; TRBD1 matches 9 bases. Germline V gene sequence: CDR1 MDHEN, CDR2 SYDVKM. V was clipped by 5 bases and J by 6 bases; unmatched bases: 4. The CDR3 has 13 residues. The CDR3 protein is CASSLTGGSEAFF. The CDR3 nucleotides read TGTGCCAGCAGTCTAACAGGGGGCTCTGAAGCTTTCTTT.

This chain connects TRBV2 to TRBJ2-7; D possibly corresponds to TRBD1 (5 bases). Germline V gene data show CDR1 as SNHLY and CDR2 as FYNNEI. The CDR3 loop spans 12 amino acids. The germline V and J ends were trimmed by 5 bases and 3 bases, with 8 bases remaining between them. In DNA, the CDR3 is TGTGCCAGCAGTAGGGGTGGCTACGAGCAGTACTTC. The encoded protein is CASSRGGYEQYF.